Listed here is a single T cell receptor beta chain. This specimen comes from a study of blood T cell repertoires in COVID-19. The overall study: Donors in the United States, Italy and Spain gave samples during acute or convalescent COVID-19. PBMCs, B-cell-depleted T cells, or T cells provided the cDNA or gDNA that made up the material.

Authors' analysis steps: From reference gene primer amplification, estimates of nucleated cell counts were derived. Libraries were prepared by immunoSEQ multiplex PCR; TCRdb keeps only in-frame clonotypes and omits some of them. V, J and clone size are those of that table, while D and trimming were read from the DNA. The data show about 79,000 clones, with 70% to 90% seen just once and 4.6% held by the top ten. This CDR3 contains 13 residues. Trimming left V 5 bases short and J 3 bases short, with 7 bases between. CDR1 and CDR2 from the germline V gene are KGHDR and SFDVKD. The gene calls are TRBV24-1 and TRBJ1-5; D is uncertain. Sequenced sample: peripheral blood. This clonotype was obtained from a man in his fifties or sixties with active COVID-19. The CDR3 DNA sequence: TGTGCCACCAGTGGAGGGATCAATCAGCCCCAGCATTTT. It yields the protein CATSGGINQPQHF.